This paragraph covers one T cell receptor beta chain sequence. The sample comes from a study of blood T cell repertoires in COVID-19. Study-wide context: The analysed material was cDNA or gDNA that came from T cells, B-cell-depleted T cells, or PBMCs.

In the original analysis: Nucleated cell counts were estimated from reference gene primer amplification. TCRdb's table, derived via immunoSEQ multiplex PCR, lists solely in-frame clones and lacks some. V, J and clone size reflect that table, while D and trimming were determined from the DNA. The repertoire holds about 79,000 clones, with around 89% as singletons. The V and J ends lost 6 bases and 7 bases respectively, with 12 bases between them. The CDR3 is 13 amino acids. The source material was peripheral blood. The receptor was derived from a man aged 70 or older with active or convalescent COVID-19. The rearrangement links TRBV12-3 or TRBV12-4 to TRBJ1-4, with D tentatively TRBD1 (5 bases). CDR3 amino acids: CASRGGVGEKLFF. The CDR3 DNA reads TGTGCCAGCAGGGGGGGAGTTGGTGAAAAACTGTTTTTT.